This record concerns one T cell receptor beta chain sequence. This receptor's antigen is unknown. No much larger clone is present one base from it, and per-base qualities are unavailable. TCR CDR3 regions were amplified from genomic DNA by multiplex PCR using the deep immunoSEQ assay. Genomic DNA extracted from each cell subset was distributed evenly over all wells of several immunoSEQ 96-well plates, and each plate served as one replicate. Each replicate PCR for sorted subsets received about 220 ng genomic DNA, equal to some 32,000 T cell genomes. Purified libraries were quantified with a Qubit 3.0 fluorometer, sized on a Bioanalyzer 2100, and re-quantified with the KAPA Library Quantification kit. Every immunoSEQ 96-well plate was sequenced on a separate single-read 150-cycle Illumina NextSeq 550 flow cell. The authors' pipeline ran thus. The immunoSEQ output contained only junctional sequences without quality scores, so filtering could not match that applied to full-length reads. To assign V/J genes and CDR3, sequences were annotated against IMGT germline references using PyIR, a Python wrapper for IgBLAST v1.9. Reads were removed for weak V/J assignments (E-value above 1e-6), missing CDR3, stop codons, out-of-frame junctions, or ambiguous translated residues. V3J clonotypes were defined as sequences sharing an identical inferred V gene, J gene, and CDR3 amino acid sequence. To compute the percentage overlap between repertoires, the number of shared unique clonotypes was divided by the size of the smaller repertoire. RTK rarefaction, the Chao1 estimator, and Recon v2.1 estimates of unobserved clonotypes were used to assess repertoire richness. Generation probabilities for all TCRbeta clonotypes obtained by the gDNA method from a few donors were computed using OLGA. TCRdb retrieved this table from immuneACCESS and kept in-frame rearrangements only. Not all clones are present; in checked studies, unresolved V genes account for under half, and no reason is known for the remainder. The DNA gave D and trimming, while V, J and clone size come from that table. In this sample the table shows under 1 million clones, 90% to 95% of which occur a single time. Jointly, the top ten make up 24% of the sample.

The cysteine opens and the phenylalanine closes a CDR3 of 15 amino acids. Just CDR3 DNA is preserved here, 45 bases in frame from base 1. CDR1 and CDR2 are drawn from the germline V gene: LGHNA, YSLEER. V trim: 3 bases; J trim: 5 bases; unmatched bases: 6. The data derive from a study of shared clonotypes between healthy human individuals (dated by TCRdb to 2018 to 2021). About the full investigation: The cohort included three men and a couple of women between 18 and 49 years of age. For each donor, CD4 naive and CD4 memory were each given three plates, CD8 naive was given two plates, and CD8 memory was given one plate. The study deeply sequenced blood TCR repertoires of several healthy adults to estimate repertoire size and the extent of clonotype sharing between individuals. Libraries were prepared and TCR repertoires were sequenced by different laboratories using diverse techniques, in order to increase sequencing depth and limit assay-specific biases. Each donor's leukapheresis produced roughly between roughly 0.85 and 9.5 billion PBMCs. Here is what the overall study found, with its caveats: Even with the large sequencing depth, rarefaction of the sorted-subset datasets indicated that sequencing was incomplete. Naive subsets generally had larger estimated clonotype richness than memory subsets. Compared with non-shared clonotypes, the clonotypes found in all four sorted-subset donors had higher generation probabilities. Pairwise subsampling indicated that sequencing depth was expected to affect the degree of clonotype sharing among donors. Sampling was restricted to blood, and TCR repertoires in tissue are likely to differ from TCR repertoires in blood. Because the study included a small number of donors, the genetic and exposure-history diversity represented was limited. Sharing across four donors was observed for approximately 4.6% of naive CD4, under 4% of naive CD8, about 2.3% of memory CD4, and around 0.42% of memory CD8 clonotypes.

CD8 naive samples were CD45RO-negative cells positively selected for CCR7, giving a CD45RA+CCR7+ population that excluded TemRA cells. The donors were healthy, HIV-negative adults with no recently reported acute infections or vaccinations. Every donor was a Caucasian adult living in Nashville, Tennessee, USA. After blood collection by leukapheresis, PBMCs were isolated using Ficoll-Histopaque density gradient centrifugation and then cryopreserved in the vapor phase of liquid nitrogen. Purity and quantity of every magnetically sorted T cell population were checked by analytical flow cytometry. Genomic DNA was isolated from each sorted fraction and quantified by UV absorbance on a Nanodrop 2000c.

The sequence links TRBV4-3 to TRBJ1-1; 10 of the junction bases match TRBD1. The sequence was collected from a man aged 25-45 years in good health. Sequencing was carried out using naive CD8+ T cells sorted from blood. Per the publication, the cell subset or site label means: CD45RA+CCR7+. The CDR3 protein is CASSHDRGLGTEAFF. DNA sequence: TGCGCCAGCAGCCATGACAGGGGGCTCGGGACTGAAGCTTTCTTT.